These 20 T cell receptor beta chains originate from one sample sequenced in a study of T-cell reconstitution after alpha-beta-depleted transplantation in children. Unique molecular identifiers tagged the TCRbeta library. From the PCR reads, TCRdb called clonotypes with MiXCR, one entry per CDR3 protein. Among around 480,000 distinct CDR3 sequences listed, around a third were seen once. Specimen: PBMCs from the stem cell graft donor, collected from the stem cell graft. Source of these receptors: a human donor who donated a stem cell graft to a child with aplastic anemia.

In this sample, this clonotype turned up a few times. The chain uses TRBV27 and TRBJ2-3; 7 nucleotides agree with TRBD2. The CDR3 covers 16 residues. Germline V lookup: CDR1 MNHEY, CDR2 SMNVEV (reference sequence). The ends lost 2 bases at V and 0 bases at J; junction bases unmatched: 5. The CDR3 sequence is CASSLAAGASTDTQYF. CDR3 in DNA: TGTGCCAGCAGTTTAGCCGCGGGAGCGAGCACAGATACGCAGTATTTT.

There are a few counts of this clonotype. The V gene is TRBV29-1, the J gene TRBJ1-2, with D maybe TRBD1 (5 bases). This CDR3 contains 10 residues. Germline CDR1 and CDR2: SQVTM and ANQGSEA. V was cut by 5 bases and J by 9 bases, with 10 bases left in between. The CDR3 is CSVWDYSYTF. The CDR3 nucleotides are TGCAGCGTTTGGGACTACAGCTACACCTTC.

The rearrangement joins TRBV6-5 to TRBJ2-2, with D possibly matching TRBD2 (6 bases). The CDR3 consists of 16 residues. CDR1 is MNHEY, CDR2 SVGAGI, per germline. Trimming stripped 0 bases from V and 0 bases from J, with 8 bases between. As DNA, the CDR3 is TGTGCCAGCAGTTACTCCCAGCGGGCGAACACCGGGGAGCTGTTTTTT. Translated, it gives CASSYSQRANTGELFF.

This clonotype was counted ten times or more. The chain links TRBV7-2 to TRBJ2-5; TRBD1 is a possible D gene (6 bases). V was cut by 0 bases and J by 5 bases, with 7 bases left in between. The germline gives CDR1 SGHTA, CDR2 FQGNSA. The CDR3 covers 13 residues. CDR3 region: CASSLAGAETQYF. The DNA for the CDR3 is TGTGCCAGCAGCTTAGCGGGGGCGGAGACCCAGTACTTC.

This clonotype was seen more than once but under ten times. The rearrangement joins TRBV12-3 or TRBV12-4 to TRBJ1-1, with 8 nucleotides matching TRBD1. The CDR3 loop spans 15 amino acids. V was clipped by 6 bases and J by 1 base; unmatched bases: 7. CDR3 loop: CASSSGTGTNTEAFF. The DNA of the CDR3 is TGTGCCAGCAGCTCCGGGACAGGAACGAACACTGAAGCTTTCTTT.

CDR3 nucleotide sequence: TGTGCCAGCAGCGTAGATAGGGATCAGCCCCAGCATTTT. Its protein is CASSVDRDQPQHF. The rearrangement links TRBV9 to TRBJ1-5; D is undetermined. In germline, CDR1 is SGDLS, CDR2 YYNGEE. Trimming removed 0 bases at V and 5 bases at J, with 6 bases between. The CDR3 is 13 residues long.

J is TRBJ2-1 and V is TRBV19; D gene uncertain. The V end lost 3 bases, the J end lost 4 bases, and 7 bases lay between the germline ends. Germline V gene data show CDR1 as LNHDA and CDR2 as SQIVND (reference sequence). This CDR3 contains 13 residues. This CDR3 is CASSIDPYNEQFF. The CDR3 DNA sequence: TGTGCCAGTAGTATTGACCCATACAATGAGCAGTTCTTC.

The CDR3 DNA is TGTGCCTGGCGGGGGGGAGCGGCGGAACGAGATACGCAGTATTTT. This encodes CAWRGGAAERDTQYF. This chain uses TRBV30 with TRBJ2-3; 8 bases are shared with TRBD2. The V segment lost 5 bases and the J segment 5 bases; nucleotides outside the gene matches: 12. CDR3 length: 15 residues. The germline V gene has CDR1 GTSNPN and CDR2 SVGIG (reference sequence).

The chain combines TRBV4-3 with TRBJ2-3; 9 bases line up with TRBD1. In germline, CDR1 is LGHNA, CDR2 YSLEER. The V gene end was trimmed by 1 base and the J gene end by 0 bases; junction bases not matched to a gene: 11. The CDR3 totals 19 residues. For the CDR3, the DNA is TGCGCCAGCAGCCAAGGGGGTAGTTTGGACAGGGGTAGCACAGATACGCAGTATTTT. Translation: CASSQGGSLDRGSTDTQYF.

V usage is TRBV2 and J usage is TRBJ2-3; possible D gene TRBD1, 5 bases. This CDR3 has 12 amino acids. Germline V gene lookup returns CDR1 SNHLY and CDR2 FYNNEI. Trimming took off 8 bases at V and 2 bases at J, with 8 bases between the two ends. The CDR3 nucleotides read TGTGCCAGCGTCAGGGTCACAGATACGCAGTATTTT. Residues: CASVRVTDTQYF.

The V and J genes are TRBV10-3 and TRBJ2-7, with 9 bases fitting TRBD2. With 6 bases clipped from V and 2 bases from J, the junction kept 5 bases outside the gene matches. Germline values: CDR1 ENHRY, CDR2 SYGVKD. The CDR3 covers 14 residues. The CDR3 sequence is CAISPAGGPYEQYV. Here the CDR3 DNA reads TGTGCCATCAGCCCAGCGGGAGGCCCCTACGAGCAGTACGTC.

This clonotype has more than one count but fewer than ten. J is TRBJ1-5 and V is TRBV6-2 or TRBV6-3; D is unclear. This CDR3 comprises 14 residues. V was pared by 0 bases and J by 6 bases, with 9 bases between. CDR1 is MNHEY, CDR2 SVGEGT, per germline. Here the CDR3 DNA reads TGTGCCAGCAGTTACTCCCTCGGCCTTCAGCCCCAGCATTTT. This gives the protein CASSYSLGLQPQHF.

This clonotype was observed a handful of times. The chain uses TRBV5-5 and TRBJ1-1, with 9 bases aligning to TRBD1. This CDR3 spans 12 amino acids. Trimming cost V 4 bases and J 11 bases; bases outside gene matches: 6. Per germline, CDR1 SGHKS and CDR2 YYEKEE (reference sequence). CDR3 in DNA: TGTGCCAGCAGCCAGGGACAGGGAGGCGCTTTCTTT. Translated: CASSQGQGGAFF.

This clonotype was seen a handful of times. The CDR3 sequence: CSVELNTEAFF. CDR3 nucleotides: TGCAGCGTTGAATTGAACACTGAAGCTTTCTTT. The V call is TRBV29-1, the J call TRBJ1-1; D is unresolved. The CDR3 runs 11 residues. The V gene lost 2 bases and the J gene lost 0 bases, with 1 base spanning the gap. CDR1 and CDR2 from the germline V gene are SQVTM and ANQGSEA.

At least ten counts were recorded for this clonotype. The chain recombines TRBV5-1 with TRBJ1-1; 7 positions agree with TRBD1. The CDR3 length is 14 residues. V lost 4 bases and J lost 1; bases outside the gene matches: 4. Germline assignment: CDR1 SGHRS and CDR2 YFSETQ. In nucleotides, the CDR3 is TGCGCCAGCAGCCCGGGACAGACGAACACTGAAGCTTTCTTT. Its protein is CASSPGQTNTEAFF.

Relative to its sample, this clonotype is medium-sized. The rearrangement joins TRBV27 to TRBJ2-6; D unclear. Germline V gene lookup returns CDR1 MNHEY and CDR2 SMNVEV (reference sequence). The CDR3 totals 16 residues. The V and J ends lost 5 bases and 0 bases respectively, with 11 bases between them. CDR3 sequence: CASSPRTVSGANVLTF. CDR3 DNA: TGTGCCAGCAGTCCCAGGACCGTCTCTGGGGCCAACGTCCTGACTTTC.

The J gene is TRBJ2-1, the V gene TRBV9; TRBD2 aligns across 7 bases. V lost 4 bases to trimming and J lost 0 bases; unmatched junction nucleotides: 10. CDR1 SGDLS and CDR2 YYNGEE come from the germline V gene. The CDR3 has 17 residues. The CDR3 DNA reads TGTGCCAGCAGCATATCCCGACTAGCCGGCTCCTACAATGAGCAGTTCTTC. Amino acid sequence: CASSISRLAGSYNEQFF. The complete variable domain, with remaining parts taken from reference TRBV9 and TRBJ2-1, reads DSGVTQTPKHLITATGQRVTLRCSPRSGDLSVYWYQQSLDQGLQFLIQYYNGEERAKGNILERFSAQQFPDLHSELNLSSLELGDSALYFCASSISRLAGSYNEQFFGPGTRLTVL.

This clonotype has just a few counts. The chain joins TRBV6-1 to TRBJ1-5; D ambiguous. CDR3 length equals 16 residues. The ends were cut back, 8 bases at V and 1 base at J, with 18 bases in the middle. From germline, CDR1 is MNHNS and CDR2 SASEGT. The CDR3 is CASCPGLLGSNQPQHF. CDR3 sequence (DNA): TGTGCCAGCTGCCCCGGGTTACTGGGAAGCAATCAGCCCCAGCATTTT.

The chain has TRBV25-1 and TRBJ1-2, with D possibly being TRBD1 (6 bases). Germline V gives CDR1 MGHDK, CDR2 SYGVNS. The length of the CDR3 is 15 residues. V shed 3 bases and J shed 8 bases, with 19 bases lying between them. CDR3: CASSERIQRGEGYTF. CDR3 in DNA: TGTGCCAGCAGTGAGCGGATACAAAGGGGGGAAGGCTACACCTTC.

V usage is TRBV25-1 and J usage is TRBJ1-2; D remains unclear. CDR1 is MGHDK and CDR2 is SYGVNS in the germline V gene. The V gene lost 1 base and the J gene lost 4 bases, with 10 bases spanning the gap. The CDR3 consists of 14 residues. Here the CDR3 DNA reads TGTGCCAGCAGTGAATCACCGGTAGTCTATGGCTACACCTTC. Translating gives CASSESPVVYGYTF.